One sample yielded the 30 T cell receptor beta chains listed below, sequenced in a study of CD4 T cells in relation to SARS-CoV-2 and coronaviruses. Profiled with immunoSEQ multiplex PCR; TCRdb holds only in-frame clones, not every one. The sample holds more than 15,000 clones, around three quarters seen once. Before the COVID-19 pandemic, during about 2010-2018, CD4+ T cells were taken from unexposed donors. After approximately ten days of culture, CD4+ T cells were isolated. No antigens are known for them. Material: CD4+ T cells from PBMCs, cultured in vitro. These receptors all stem from a human donor in good health.

The DNA for the CDR3 is TGTGCCAGTAGTATATCTCAAGGGTACTGGGGGGGATCCGGGGAGCTGTTTTTT. This gives the protein CASSISQGYWGGSGELFF. V and J are TRBV19 and TRBJ2-2; TRBD2 aligns across 7 bases. Germline V gene sequence: CDR1 LNHDA, CDR2 SQIVND (reference sequence). After removal of 2 bases from V and 6 bases from J, the junction contained 15 bases not matched to a gene. The CDR3 sequence is 18 residues long.

The chain joins TRBV27 to TRBJ2-1, with 10 nucleotides matching TRBD2. J was trimmed by 9 bases and V by 5 bases; bases with no gene match: 10. Germline CDR1 is MNHEY and CDR2 is SMNVEV (reference sequence). The CDR3 covers 15 residues. CDR3 sequence reads: CASSPPGLAGVEQFF. The CDR3, as DNA: TGTGCCAGCAGTCCCCCGGGGCTAGCGGGAGTTGAGCAGTTCTTC.

This sequence joins TRBV6-6 and TRBJ2-7, with a possible D match to TRBD1 (5 bases). Germline-derived CDR1 and CDR2 are MNHNY and SVGAGI (reference sequence). V gave up 2 bases and J gave up 3 bases, with 14 bases separating them. The CDR3 contains 15 residues. This chain's CDR3 is CASSYTRLRDYEQYF. The DNA of the CDR3 is TGTGCCAGCAGTTACACCCGCCTCAGGGACTACGAGCAGTACTTC.

V gene TRBV7-2 combines with J gene TRBJ1-1; no definite D call. The ends were cut back, 2 bases at V and 6 bases at J, with 16 bases in the middle. This CDR3 spans 15 amino acids. Germline V gene lookup returns CDR1 SGHTA and CDR2 FQGNSA. In nucleotides, the CDR3 is TGTGCCAGCAGCTTAAATAGAATTGTCCTCGCTGAAGCTTTCTTT. Translation gives CASSLNRIVLAEAFF.

The chain links TRBV19 to TRBJ2-5; no definite D call. The germline CDR1 and CDR2 sequences are LNHDA and SQIVND (reference sequence). Trimming stripped 6 bases from V and 4 bases from J, with 6 bases between. The CDR3 sequence is 11 residues long. The CDR3 DNA reads TGTGCCAGTAGGAATGGAGAGACCCAGTACTTC. This gives the protein CASRNGETQYF. The variable domain in full, with the rest retrieved from reference TRBV19 and TRBJ2-5, is DGGITQSPKYLFRKEGQNVTLSCEQNLNHDAMYWYRQDPGQGLRLIYYSQIVNDFQKGDIAEGYSVSREKKESFPLTVTSAQKNPTAFYLCASRNGETQYFGPGTRLLVL.

Only one count was recorded for this clone. This chain links TRBV6-5 with TRBJ2-2, with a weak D call TRBD2 (5 bases). This CDR3 spans 14 amino acids. Trimming stripped 2 bases from V and 7 bases from J, with 11 bases between. CDR1 and CDR2 (germline): MNHEY, SVGAGI. CDR3 sequence (DNA): TGTGCCAGCAGTTACCCCGGGGTTGGCGGGGAGCTGTTTTTT. Translated, it gives CASSYPGVGGELFF.

The chain uses TRBV2 and TRBJ1-1; 8 bases match TRBD1. Trimming at V came to 5 bases and at J to 5 bases, leaving 7 bases not matched to a gene. The CDR3 has 14 residues. CDR1 is SNHLY, CDR2 FYNNEI, per germline. CDR3 amino acids: CASSLTGGRTEAFF. CDR3 coding DNA: TGTGCCAGCAGTCTCACAGGGGGAAGGACTGAAGCTTTCTTT. Supplemented by reference TRBV2 and TRBJ1-1, the full variable domain reads EPEVTQTPSHQVTQMGQEVILRCVPISNHLYFYWYRQILGQKVEFLVSFYNNEISEKSEIFDDQFSVERPDGSNFTLKIRSTKLEDSAMYFCASSLTGGRTEAFFGQGTRLTVV.

The J gene is TRBJ1-6, the V gene TRBV28; D is uncertain. Germline lookup yields CDR1 MDHEN and CDR2 SYDVKM. CDR3 length equals 11 residues. Trimming pared 2 bases from V and 10 bases from J, leaving 3 bases between. The CDR3, as DNA: TGTGCCAGCAGTTTAACCTCACCCCTCCACTTT. Protein product: CASSLTSPLHF.

The rearrangement uses TRBV19 and TRBJ2-7; 10 bases are a match to TRBD1. The CDR3 has 15 amino acids. V lost 6 bases to trimming and J lost 5 bases; unmatched junction nucleotides: 10. The germline CDR1 and CDR2 sequences are LNHDA and SQIVND (reference sequence). The CDR3, as DNA: TGTGCCAGTAGGAACGCCGGGACAGGGGTCGACGAGCAGTACTTC. Translated, it gives CASRNAGTGVDEQYF. Supplemented by reference TRBV19 and TRBJ2-7, the full variable domain reads DGGITQSPKYLFRKEGQNVTLSCEQNLNHDAMYWYRQDPGQGLRLIYYSQIVNDFQKGDIAEGYSVSREKKESFPLTVTSAQKNPTAFYLCASRNAGTGVDEQYFGPGTRLTVT.

The rearrangement uses TRBV9 and TRBJ2-1; 8 positions agree with TRBD1. J lost 1 base, V lost 1 base, and 13 bases had no gene match. This CDR3 is built from 19 residues. Germline CDR1 is SGDLS and CDR2 is YYNGEE. The CDR3 reads CASSVSGSGGGVSYNEQFF. CDR3 in DNA: TGTGCCAGCAGCGTAAGTGGGTCAGGGGGCGGGGTATCCTACAATGAGCAGTTCTTC.

This clone was observed a single time. The J gene is TRBJ2-7, the V gene TRBV18; D is tentatively TRBD1 or TRBD2 (5 bases each). The CDR3 extends over 14 amino acids. Germline-derived CDR1 and CDR2 are KGHSH and LQKENI. The germline V and J ends were trimmed by 2 bases and 1 base, with 9 bases remaining between them. The CDR3, as DNA: TGTGCCAGCTCACCAGGGACCAGGTCCTACGAGCAGTACTTC. Its protein is CASSPGTRSYEQYF.

This sequence joins TRBV10-3 and TRBJ2-2; TRBD1 aligns across 9 bases. CDR3 length equals 16 residues. V lost 0 bases and J lost 9; bases outside the gene matches: 8. The germline V gene has CDR1 ENHRY and CDR2 SYGVKD. The CDR3 nucleotides are TGTGCCATCAGTGAGTCGATTCGGACAGGGGCCCGGGAGCTGTTTTTT. Amino acids: CAISESIRTGARELFF.

This chain joins TRBV5-4 and TRBJ2-7, with D possibly being TRBD2 (5 bases). CDR1 and CDR2 (germline): SGHNT, YYREEE (reference sequence). V gave up 4 bases and J gave up 4 bases, with 15 bases separating them. CDR3 size: 14 residues. CDR3 amino acids: CASSAAGGPYEQYF. In DNA form, the CDR3 reads TGTGCCAGCAGCGCGGCCGGAGGACCTTACGAGCAGTACTTC.

The chain is built from TRBV5-1 and TRBJ2-7, with 9 bases aligning to TRBD1. This CDR3 is built from 15 residues. The junction had 8 bases not matched to a gene; V was cut back by 5 bases and J by 2 bases. Germline CDR1 and CDR2: SGHRS and YFSETQ. In nucleotides, the CDR3 is TGCGCCAGCAGTATCCCGGGACAGGGCGCCTACGAGCAGTACTTC. It translates to CASSIPGQGAYEQYF. Full variable domain (outside the CDR3, taken from reference TRBV5-1 and TRBJ2-7): KAGVTQTPRYLIKTRGQQVTLSCSPISGHRSVSWYQQTPGQGLQFLFEYFSETQRNKGNFPGRFSGRQFSNSRSEMNVSTLELGDSALYLCASSIPGQGAYEQYFGPGTRLTVT.

A few counts support this clone. The rearrangement joins TRBV30 to TRBJ2-7; D is possibly TRBD1 (6 bases). Germline V gene data show CDR1 as GTSNPN and CDR2 as SVGIG (reference sequence). Trimming left V 3 bases short and J 4 bases short, with 16 bases between. The CDR3 contains 14 residues. The CDR3 DNA is TGTGCCTGGAGACCCCCACTACAGGGTTACGAGCAGTACTTC. Its translation is CAWRPPLQGYEQYF.

In this sample, this clone turned up once. The chain links TRBV3-1 (or the pseudogene TRBV3-2) to TRBJ2-3; D may match TRBD1 or TRBD2 (6 bases each). The V end was cut by 0 bases, the J end by 0 bases, with 19 bases between. The CDR3 totals 19 residues. Germline V gene data show CDR1 as LGHDT and CDR2 as YNNKEL (reference sequence). CDR3 amino acids: CASSQDVASGAKSTDTQYF. Written as DNA, the CDR3 is TGTGCCAGCAGCCAAGATGTGGCTTCGGGGGCCAAAAGCACAGATACGCAGTATTTT.

The V gene is TRBV19, the J gene TRBJ1-5; 11 bases are a match to TRBD1. Trimming at V came to 6 bases and at J to 5 bases, leaving 3 bases not matched to a gene. This CDR3 has 14 residues. Germline CDR1 LNHDA, CDR2 SQIVND (reference sequence). The CDR3: CASRGQGVYQPQHF. CDR3 DNA: TGTGCCAGTAGGGGACAGGGGGTATATCAGCCCCAGCATTTT.

J is TRBJ2-7 and V is TRBV20-1; TRBD2 is a possible D gene (6 bases). The CDR3 has 13 residues. Trimming stripped 3 bases from V and 7 bases from J, with 16 bases between. Germline V gives CDR1 DFQATT, CDR2 SNEGSKA (reference sequence). The CDR3 region has the DNA TGCAGTGCTAGTGGCGGTCAGGCGGGAGAGCAGTACTTC. It is translated as CSASGGQAGEQYF.

This chain links TRBV21-1 with TRBJ1-3; TRBD1, the D gene given by the table, was not confirmed from the DNA. TRBV21-1 corresponds to a pseudogene. The CDR3 extends over 14 amino acids. CDR3 nucleotide sequence: TGTGCCAGGGCCGACAGGGGGCATGGAAACACCATATATTTT. It is translated as CARADRGHGNTIYF.

The V and J genes are TRBV5-1 and TRBJ2-2, with TRBD1 matching 8 bases. The ends lost 6 bases at V and 4 bases at J; junction bases unmatched: 11. Germline-derived CDR1 and CDR2 are SGHRS and YFSETQ. The CDR3 contains 16 residues. CDR3 nucleotide sequence: TGCGCCAGCACCCTTAGCGGACAGGGATCCACCGGGGAGCTGTTTTTT. This codes for CASTLSGQGSTGELFF.

In DNA form, the CDR3 reads TGTGCCAGTACCCAGGGGATAGGAAACACCATATATTTT. Its protein product is CASTQGIGNTIYF. This rearrangement joins TRBV19 to TRBJ1-3; D is possibly TRBD1 (6 bases). V dropped 7 bases and J dropped 4 bases, with 11 bases sitting between them. The CDR3 spans 13 residues. Germline V gene sequence: CDR1 LNHDA, CDR2 SQIVND (reference sequence). The full variable domain, rest sourced from reference TRBV19 and TRBJ1-3, is DGGITQSPKYLFRKEGQNVTLSCEQNLNHDAMYWYRQDPGQGLRLIYYSQIVNDFQKGDIAEGYSVSREKKESFPLTVTSAQKNPTAFYLCASTQGIGNTIYFGEGSWLTVV.

There are a few counts of this clone. This sequence joins TRBV19 and TRBJ2-3; 7 bases agree with TRBD2. V lost 9 bases, J lost 2 bases, and 2 bases stayed unmatched. The CDR3 loop spans 12 amino acids. Germline CDR1 LNHDA, CDR2 SQIVND (reference sequence). The CDR3 DNA is TGTGCCAGGGGGGGGACCACAGATACGCAGTATTTT. Translation: CARGGTTDTQYF.

V usage is TRBV12-3 or TRBV12-4 and J usage is TRBJ2-1; D may be TRBD2 (6 bases). Trimming took off 5 bases at V and 13 bases at J, with 12 bases between the two ends. The CDR3 runs to 11 residues. The CDR3 loop is CASSSSGLQFF. The CDR3 DNA follows: TGTGCCAGCAGTAGCTCGGGACTTCAGTTCTTC.

The chain couples TRBV14 to TRBJ2-3; no definite D call. V gave up 1 base and J gave up 9 bases, with 8 bases separating them. Germline loops: CDR1 SGHDN, CDR2 FVKESK. This CDR3 is 12 amino acids long. CDR3 DNA sequence: TGTGCCAGCAGCCAAGTCGAAGCCACGCAGTATTTT. It encodes CASSQVEATQYF.

The rearrangement links TRBV27 to TRBJ2-4; 11 nucleotides line up with TRBD2. Germline trimming cut 3 bases from V and 2 bases from J; bases unmatched to any gene: 6. The CDR3 sequence is 17 residues long. From germline, CDR1 is MNHEY and CDR2 SMNVEV (reference sequence). This chain's CDR3 is CASSFIAGGPSKNIQYF. CDR3 nucleotides: TGTGCCAGCAGTTTTATAGCGGGAGGGCCTTCCAAAAACATTCAGTACTTC.

The chain uses TRBV19 and TRBJ1-2; tentatively, D is TRBD1 (5 bases). The CDR3 totals 12 residues. The V and J ends lost 4 bases and 8 bases respectively, with 11 bases between them. The germline V gene encodes CDR1 LNHDA and CDR2 SQIVND (reference sequence). The CDR3 DNA reads TGTGCCAGTAGTAGGGGACCGCAGGGCTACACCTTC. This gives the protein CASSRGPQGYTF.

The J gene is TRBJ2-7, the V gene TRBV6-1; 11 bases are shared with TRBD1. V lost 2 bases, J lost 6 bases, and 3 bases stayed unmatched. From germline, CDR1 is MNHNS and CDR2 SASEGT. This CDR3 contains 14 residues. CDR3 residues: CASSEPGQGGEQYF. CDR3 nucleotide sequence: TGTGCCAGCAGTGAACCGGGACAGGGGGGCGAGCAGTACTTC.

This chain links TRBV12-5 with TRBJ1-5, with 7 bases aligning to TRBD1. The CDR3 sequence is 15 residues long. Germline V CDR1 and CDR2: LGHNT, FRNRAP. With V trimmed by 2 bases and J by 7 bases, 8 bases remained unmatched. Written as DNA, the CDR3 is TGTGCTAGTGGTTTGACCGGACAGGTCGGGCAGCCCCAGCATTTT. This codes for CASGLTGQVGQPQHF. Full variable domain (remainder filled in from reference TRBV12-5 and TRBJ1-5): DARVTQTPRHKVTEMGQEVTMRCQPILGHNTVFWYRQTMMQGLELLAYFRNRAPLDDSGMPKDRFSAEMPDATLATLKIQPSEPRDSAVYFCASGLTGQVGQPQHFGDGTRLSIL.

The rearrangement joins TRBV11-1 to TRBJ2-7; a weak D match, TRBD2 (5 bases). Germline V CDR1 and CDR2: SGHAT, FQDESV (reference sequence). CDR3 length: 11 amino acids. Trimming shortened V by 3 bases and J by 5 bases, and 5 bases separated the two germline ends. The DNA for the CDR3 is TGTGCCAGCAGCTTGAGGGACGAGCAGTACTTC. Residues: CASSLRDEQYF.

This chain connects TRBV10-2 to TRBJ1-6; D may be TRBD1 (5 bases). V was clipped by 2 bases and J by 8 bases, with 10 bases between them. CDR1 is WSHSY, CDR2 SAAADI, per germline. The CDR3 extends over 14 amino acids. This CDR3 is CASSEVGGHSPLHF. The CDR3 bases are TGCGCCAGCAGTGAGGTGGGGGGACATTCACCCCTCCACTTT.